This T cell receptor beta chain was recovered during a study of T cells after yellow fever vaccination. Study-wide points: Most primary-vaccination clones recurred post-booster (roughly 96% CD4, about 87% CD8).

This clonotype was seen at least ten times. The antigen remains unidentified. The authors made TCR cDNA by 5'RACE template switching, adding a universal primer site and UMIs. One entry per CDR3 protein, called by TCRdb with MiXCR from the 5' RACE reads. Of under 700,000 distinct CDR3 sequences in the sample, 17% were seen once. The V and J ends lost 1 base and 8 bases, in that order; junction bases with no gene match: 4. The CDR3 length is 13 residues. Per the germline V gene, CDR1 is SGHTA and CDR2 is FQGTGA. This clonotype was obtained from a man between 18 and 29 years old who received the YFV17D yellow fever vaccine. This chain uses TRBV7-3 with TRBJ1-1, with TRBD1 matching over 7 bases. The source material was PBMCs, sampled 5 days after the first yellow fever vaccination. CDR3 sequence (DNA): TGTGCCAGCAGCTTAATGGCAGGGGGAGAAGCTTTCTTT. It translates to CASSLMAGGEAFF.